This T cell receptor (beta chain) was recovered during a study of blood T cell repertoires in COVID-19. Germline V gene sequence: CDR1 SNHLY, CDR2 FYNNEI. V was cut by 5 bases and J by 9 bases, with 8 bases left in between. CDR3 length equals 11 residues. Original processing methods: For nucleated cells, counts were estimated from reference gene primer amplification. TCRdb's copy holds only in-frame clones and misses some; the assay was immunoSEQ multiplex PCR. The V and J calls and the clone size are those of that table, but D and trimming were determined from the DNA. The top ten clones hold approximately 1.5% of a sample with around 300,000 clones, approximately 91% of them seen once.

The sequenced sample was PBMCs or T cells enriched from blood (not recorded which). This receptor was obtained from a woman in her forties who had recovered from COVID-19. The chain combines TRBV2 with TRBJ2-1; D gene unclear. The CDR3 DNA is TGTGCCAGCAGTTATACAGCTGAGCAGTTCTTC. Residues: CASSYTAEQFF.